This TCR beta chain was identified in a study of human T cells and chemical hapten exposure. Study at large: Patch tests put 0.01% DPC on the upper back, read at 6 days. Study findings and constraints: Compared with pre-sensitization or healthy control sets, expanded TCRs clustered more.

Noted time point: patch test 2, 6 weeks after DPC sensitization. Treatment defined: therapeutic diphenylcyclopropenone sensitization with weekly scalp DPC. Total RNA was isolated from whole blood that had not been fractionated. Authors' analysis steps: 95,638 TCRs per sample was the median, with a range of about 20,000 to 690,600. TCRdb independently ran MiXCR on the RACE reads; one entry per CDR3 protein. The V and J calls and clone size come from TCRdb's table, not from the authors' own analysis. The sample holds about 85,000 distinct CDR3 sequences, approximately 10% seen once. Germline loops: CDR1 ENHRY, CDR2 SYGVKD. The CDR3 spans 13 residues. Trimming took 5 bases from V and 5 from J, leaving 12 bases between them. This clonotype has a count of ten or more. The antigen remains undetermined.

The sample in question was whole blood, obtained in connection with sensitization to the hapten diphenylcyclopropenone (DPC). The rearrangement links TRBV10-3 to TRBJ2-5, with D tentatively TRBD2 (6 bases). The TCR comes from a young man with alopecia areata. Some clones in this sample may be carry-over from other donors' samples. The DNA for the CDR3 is TGTGCCATCAGTCTCGGGGGTGGGGAGACCCAGTACTTC. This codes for CAISLGGGETQYF.